Presented here are 31 T cell receptor beta chains from one specimen sequenced in a study of blood T cell repertoires in COVID-19. Some clones are missing from TCRdb's copy, which holds only in-frame ones; the method was immunoSEQ multiplex PCR. The data show 250,000 or so clones, about 82% seen once. Sequencing was performed on PBMCs or T cells enriched from blood (not recorded which). The receptor source for this set is a woman aged 50 to 60 who had recovered from COVID-19.

The V gene is TRBV4-3, the J gene TRBJ1-1, with unresolved D. V lost 0 bases and J 4 bases, leaving 18 bases between the germline ends. Per germline, CDR1 LGHNA and CDR2 YSLEER. CDR3 length: 17 amino acids. CDR3 protein: CASSQDFPGYEGTEAFF. The CDR3 DNA reads TGCGCCAGCAGCCAAGATTTTCCGGGATATGAAGGCACTGAAGCTTTCTTT.

The chain carries TRBV6-2 or TRBV6-3 and TRBJ2-1; D is unresolved. Trimming shortened V by 2 bases and J by 2 bases, and 10 bases separated the two germline ends. The CDR3 sequence is 15 residues long. Germline V gives CDR1 MNHEY, CDR2 SVGEGT. The CDR3 loop is CASSYQGATYNEQFF. CDR3 nucleotides: TGTGCCAGCAGTTACCAAGGAGCCACCTACAATGAGCAGTTCTTC.

This sequence joins TRBV13 and TRBJ1-2; 12 nucleotides align to TRBD1. Germline V gives CDR1 PRHDT, CDR2 FYEKMQ (reference sequence). V was pared by 4 bases and J by 6 bases, with 9 bases of the junction left unmatched. The CDR3 contains 16 residues. The CDR3 nucleotides read TGTGCCAGCAGCTCGAGGTGGGGACAGGGGGCAAATGGCTACACCTTC. It encodes CASSSRWGQGANGYTF.

The V and J genes are TRBV7-9 and TRBJ2-1; a possible D gene is TRBD2 (5 bases). The V gene's germline CDR1 is SEHNR and CDR2 FQNEAQ (reference sequence). The V and J ends lost 2 bases and 2 bases respectively, with 10 bases between them. CDR3 length: 15 residues. CDR3 protein: CASSLRRVTYNEQFF. The CDR3 region has the DNA TGTGCCAGCAGCTTACGGCGGGTGACCTACAATGAGCAGTTCTTC.

The chain has TRBV30 and TRBJ1-4; 7 bases map to TRBD1. Germline CDR1 GTSNPN, CDR2 SVGIG (reference sequence). Unmatched junction bases numbered 10, after V lost 4 bases and J lost 5 bases. This CDR3 comprises 15 residues. The CDR3 region is CAWTPGGELNEKLFF. In nucleotides, the CDR3 is TGTGCCTGGACGCCAGGGGGAGAACTAAATGAAAAACTGTTTTTT.

The rearrangement joins TRBV6-5 to TRBJ1-5, with 7 positions matching TRBD1. V was pared by 6 bases and J by 6 bases, with 8 bases of the junction left unmatched. CDR1 and CDR2 from the germline V gene are MNHEY and SVGAGI. The CDR3 length is 14 residues. In nucleotides, the CDR3 is TGTGCCAGCAGCCTAACAGGGGAGGCTCAGCCCCAGCATTTT. This codes for CASSLTGEAQPQHF.

The chain links TRBV6-1 to TRBJ2-5; D might be TRBD1 (6 bases). The CDR3 length is 14 residues. Germline values: CDR1 MNHNS, CDR2 SASEGT. Trimming cost V 1 base and J 3 bases, with 9 bases left between them. CDR3 region: CASSEVAGEETQYF. The CDR3 bases are TGTGCCAGCAGTGAAGTTGCAGGGGAAGAGACCCAGTACTTC.

The chain combines TRBV7-2 with TRBJ2-2, with 8 bases that match TRBD2. The CDR3 loop spans 17 amino acids. Germline V gene lookup returns CDR1 SGHTA and CDR2 FQGNSA. V was pared by 2 bases and J by 1 base, with 6 bases of the junction left unmatched. CDR3: CASSLYTSGLNTGELFF. Written as DNA, the CDR3 is TGTGCCAGCAGCTTATATACTAGCGGATTGAACACCGGGGAGCTGTTTTTT. The complete variable domain, with remaining parts taken from reference TRBV7-2 and TRBJ2-2, reads GAGVSQSPSNKVTEKGKDVELRCDPISGHTALYWYRQSLGQGLEFLIYFQGNSAPDKSGLPSDRFSAERTGGSVSTLTIQRTQQEDSAVYLCASSLYTSGLNTGELFFGEGSRLTVL.

Here the CDR3 reads CASSFGGAGELFF. In DNA, the CDR3 is TGTGCCAGCAGTTTTGGGGGGGCCGGGGAGCTGTTTTTT. The chain combines TRBV12-3 or TRBV12-4 with TRBJ2-2; 7 bases agree with TRBD2. Unmatched junction bases numbered 1, after V lost 3 bases and J lost 6 bases. The CDR3 is made up of 13 amino acids.

V is TRBV3-1 (or the pseudogene TRBV3-2) and J is TRBJ1-2; D might be TRBD1 (5 bases). CDR1 and CDR2 from the germline V gene are LGHDT and YNNKEL (reference sequence). V was clipped by 2 bases and J by 7 bases, with 17 bases between them. This CDR3 region has 15 residues. CDR3 protein: CASSQSSRQGGGYTF. CDR3 coding DNA: TGTGCCAGCAGCCAATCATCCCGCCAGGGAGGTGGCTACACCTTC.

The chain employs TRBV7-2 and TRBJ1-6, with 8 bases lining up with TRBD1. J lost 4 bases, V lost 5 bases, and 4 bases had no gene match. The CDR3 totals 15 residues. Germline CDR1 reads SGHTA; CDR2 reads FQGNSA. As DNA, the CDR3 is TGTGCCAGCAGCGCGGGGACAGGTTATAATTCACCCCTCCACTTT. It encodes CASSAGTGYNSPLHF.

The gene calls are TRBV6-2 or TRBV6-3 and TRBJ2-7; D is undetermined. V was trimmed by 2 bases and J by 2 bases, leaving 10 bases between them. The CDR3 contains 14 residues. The germline V gene encodes CDR1 MNHEY and CDR2 SVGEGT. The CDR3: CASSYGLNTYEQYF. The DNA of the CDR3 is TGTGCCAGCAGTTACGGGCTGAACACCTACGAGCAGTACTTC.

Of note for this clone: The same CDR3 arises from other DNA sequences in this sample as well. The V call is TRBV7-9, the J call TRBJ1-2; D might be TRBD1 (6 bases). The CDR3 consists of 13 residues. Germline V CDR1 and CDR2: SEHNR, FQNEAQ (reference sequence). Trimming shortened V by 5 bases and J by 2 bases, and 9 bases separated the two germline ends. CDR3 in amino acids: CASSLGQNYGYTF. Written as DNA, the CDR3 is TGTGCCAGCAGCCTCGGACAGAACTATGGCTACACCTTC.

V and J are TRBV7-2 and TRBJ1-1, with D possibly matching TRBD1 (5 bases). CDR1 is SGHTA and CDR2 is FQGNSA in the germline V gene. This CDR3 has 15 residues. Trimming stripped 4 bases from V and 4 bases from J, with 16 bases between. The CDR3 sequence: CASSSKGVFGTEAFF. The CDR3 DNA sequence: TGTGCCAGCAGCTCCAAAGGGGTGTTTGGCACTGAAGCTTTCTTT.

The chain combines TRBV5-1 with TRBJ1-3, with 7 bases that match TRBD1. CDR3 length: 14 residues. Germline CDR1 and CDR2: SGHRS and YFSETQ. After removal of 4 bases from V and 1 base from J, the junction contained 2 bases not matched to a gene. The CDR3 here is CASSGGQSGNTIYF. DNA for the CDR3: TGCGCCAGCAGCGGGGGACAGTCTGGAAACACCATATATTTT.

This clone was detected a few times. V and J are TRBV5-4 and TRBJ1-2; 7 bases align to TRBD1. The V segment lost 6 bases and the J segment 2 bases; nucleotides outside the gene matches: 7. CDR3 length equals 14 residues. CDR1 SGHNT and CDR2 YYREEE come from the germline V gene (reference sequence). The CDR3 DNA sequence: TGTGCCAGCATCCGAGGGGGCCTGAACTATGGCTACACCTTC. Residues: CASIRGGLNYGYTF. Supplemented by reference TRBV5-4 and TRBJ1-2, the full variable domain reads ETGVTQSPTHLIKTRGQQVTLRCSSQSGHNTVSWYQQALGQGPQFIFQYYREEENGRGNFPPRFSGLQFPNYSSELNVNALELDDSALYLCASIRGGLNYGYTFGSGTRLTVV.

CDR3 residues: CASSPYTGWGQPQHF. The DNA for the CDR3 is TGTGCCAGCAGTCCCTATACAGGGTGGGGCCAGCCCCAGCATTTT. This rearrangement joins TRBV28 to TRBJ1-5, with D possibly TRBD1 on 6 matching bases. V lost 5 bases and J 7 bases, leaving 18 bases between the germline ends. Germline V gene sequence: CDR1 MDHEN, CDR2 SYDVKM. The CDR3 spans 15 residues. Full variable domain (rest looked up from reference TRBV28 and TRBJ1-5): DVKVTQSSRYLVKRTGEKVFLECVQDMDHENMFWYRQDPGLGLRLIYFSYDVKMKEKGDIPEGYSVSREKKERFSLILESASTNQTSMYLCASSPYTGWGQPQHFGDGTRLSIL.

The V and J genes are TRBV7-9 and TRBJ1-1; the match to TRBD1 covers 8 bases. Per germline, CDR1 SEHNR and CDR2 FQNEAQ (reference sequence). The CDR3 runs 15 residues. With V trimmed by 10 bases and J by 7 bases, 17 bases remained unmatched. The CDR3 DNA reads TGTGCCACCCGGACAGGGAGGCTTATATCCCGTGAAGCTTTCTTT. The encoded protein is CATRTGRLISREAFF. Full variable domain (remainder filled in from reference TRBV7-9 and TRBJ1-1): DTGVSQNPRHKITKRGQNVTFRCDPISEHNRLYWYRQTLGQGPEFLTYFQNEAQLEKSRLLSDRFSAERPKGSFSTLEIQRTEQGDSAMYLCATRTGRLISREAFFGQGTRLTVV.

The chain employs TRBV5-1 and TRBJ2-1; 9 nucleotides agree with TRBD1. V lost 3 bases, J lost 6 bases, and 10 bases stayed unmatched. The CDR3 is 16 residues long. Germline V gene sequence: CDR1 SGHRS, CDR2 YFSETQ. The CDR3 loop is CASSWTGTGTGNEQFF. The CDR3, as DNA: TGCGCCAGCAGCTGGACCGGGACAGGGACGGGCAATGAGCAGTTCTTC.

CDR3 nucleotide sequence: TGTGCCAGCCCGGAGCGGGGGTCCTACAATGAGCAGTTCTTC. The encoded protein is CASPERGSYNEQFF. The gene calls are TRBV2 and TRBJ2-1, with TRBD2 matching 8 bases. The CDR3 runs 14 residues. Germline V CDR1 and CDR2: SNHLY, FYNNEI. Losses at the gene ends were 8 bases for V and 1 base for J; bases not matched to a gene: 4.

The rearrangement links TRBV19 to TRBJ2-3; no reliable D call. The CDR3 covers 14 residues. Trimming took 7 bases from V and 4 from J, leaving 15 bases between them. Germline CDR1 reads LNHDA; CDR2 reads SQIVND (reference sequence). The CDR3 protein is CASKPLEWADTQYF. The CDR3 nucleotides are TGTGCCAGTAAACCCCTAGAATGGGCAGATACGCAGTATTTT.

The J gene is TRBJ1-2, the V gene TRBV11-3; 7 bases line up with TRBD1. Germline V CDR1 and CDR2: SGHNT, YENEEA. V was clipped by 6 bases and J by 0 bases; unmatched bases: 7. The CDR3 is made up of 15 amino acids. Here the CDR3 reads CASRPRQGANYGYTF. As DNA, the CDR3 is TGTGCCAGCAGACCCAGGCAGGGGGCTAACTATGGCTACACCTTC.

The CDR3 spells CASSVDLAGGLVGQYF. The CDR3 DNA reads as TGTGCCAGCAGCGTAGACCTAGCGGGAGGGCTGGTCGGGCAGTATTTT. This chain links TRBV9 with TRBJ2-3, with 12 positions matching TRBD2. Per germline, CDR1 SGDLS and CDR2 YYNGEE. V shed 0 bases and J 11 bases; nucleotides not matched to a gene: 10. The CDR3 has 16 amino acids.

The chain links TRBV9 to TRBJ1-1; the match to TRBD1 covers 7 bases. This CDR3 spans 16 amino acids. CDR1 SGDLS and CDR2 YYNGEE come from the germline V gene. The trim removed 4 bases at V and 0 bases at J, leaving 9 bases unmatched. CDR3 region: CASSPRSGQMNTEAFF. CDR3 DNA: TGTGCCAGCAGCCCCCGCTCGGGACAGATGAACACTGAAGCTTTCTTT.

The chain links TRBV11-3 to TRBJ2-1, with 9 bases matching TRBD1. From germline, CDR1 is SGHNT and CDR2 YENEEA. Losses at the gene ends were 5 bases for V and 4 bases for J; bases not matched to a gene: 6. This CDR3 spans 15 amino acids. CDR3 residues: CASSTGQGAYNEQFF. The CDR3 coding sequence is TGTGCCAGCAGCACGGGACAGGGAGCTTACAATGAGCAGTTCTTC.

The chain has TRBV27 and TRBJ2-5, with a possible D match to TRBD1 (5 bases). CDR1 and CDR2 (germline): MNHEY, SMNVEV (reference sequence). The CDR3 has 13 residues. Trimming cost V 6 bases and J 1 base, with 9 bases left between them. The CDR3 bases are TGTGCCAGCAGGGACACAGCCCAAGAGACCCAGTACTTC. Translated, it gives CASRDTAQETQYF.

The chain employs TRBV9 and TRBJ1-5; the D is unclear. The CDR3 has 15 residues. Per the germline V gene, CDR1 is SGDLS and CDR2 is YYNGEE. Trimming removed 3 bases from V and 0 bases from J, with 10 bases in between. The CDR3 DNA is TGTGCCAGCAGCGCCCTTCCTTCTAGCAATCAGCCCCAGCATTTT. It codes for CASSALPSSNQPQHF.

The chain carries TRBV5-6 and TRBJ1-1; a possible D gene is TRBD1 (6 bases). Germline assignment: CDR1 SGHDT and CDR2 YYEEEE. This CDR3 has 16 amino acids. V shed 0 bases and J shed 1 base, with 13 bases lying between them. CDR3: CASSLGGLRPNTEAFF. The CDR3 DNA reads TGTGCCAGCAGCTTGGGGGGGCTTAGACCGAACACTGAAGCTTTCTTT.

The rearrangement links TRBV25-1 to TRBJ2-2; D is unclear. This CDR3 comprises 14 residues. The germline CDR1 and CDR2 sequences are MGHDK and SYGVNS. Trimming left V 4 bases short and J 4 bases short, with 10 bases between. The CDR3 region has the DNA TGTGCCAGCAGTGTCGCCTCCGGCACCGGGGAGCTGTTTTTT. Protein sequence: CASSVASGTGELFF.

The chain is built from TRBV3-1 (or the pseudogene TRBV3-2) and TRBJ2-3, with D possibly TRBD2 on 7 matching bases. Trimming stripped 4 bases from V and 1 base from J, with 15 bases between. The CDR3 covers 16 residues. Germline V gene lookup returns CDR1 LGHDT and CDR2 YNNKEL (reference sequence). The CDR3 sequence is CASSPLGGAGTDTQYF. In DNA, the CDR3 is TGTGCCAGCAGCCCCCTGGGGGGGGCAGGCACAGATACGCAGTATTTT.

In DNA form, the CDR3 reads TGTGCCAGTAGTATAGGTTACCGACAGCTTAGCAATCAGCCCCAGCATTTT. Translating gives CASSIGYRQLSNQPQHF. This chain links TRBV19 with TRBJ1-5, with D possibly matching TRBD1 (5 bases). Trimming took off 1 base at V and 0 bases at J, with 13 bases between the two ends. Looked up from germline, CDR1 is LNHDA and CDR2 is SQIVND (reference sequence). This CDR3 is 17 amino acids long.